This entry is about one TCR beta chain. Its specificity is not known. The CDR3 contains 11 residues. V lost 8 bases, J lost 4 bases, and 9 bases lay in between. Germline V gene sequence: CDR1 MNHEY, CDR2 SVGAGI. The data are from a study of T cells after posttransplantation cyclophosphamide. Whole-study findings and limits: Donor-recipient repertoire similarity was low at 1-2 months, rising over year one. TRB clonality was highly associated with recipient CMV seropositivity and reactivation. Blood and skin or GI T cell repertoires showed limited TRB overlap.

The related graft donor's blood sample was taken on the day of bone marrow donation. Profiling relied on immunoSEQ multiplex PCR, and the TCRdb table lists in-frame clones only, not all of them. Captured here are about 38,000 clones, none seen once; the top ten comprise roughly 2.5%. The receptor comes from a man aged 50 to 59 in good health, CMV-negative, and a related stem cell transplant donor. The specimen was PBMCs. This chain links TRBV6-5 with TRBJ2-7; D unclear. The CDR3 DNA follows: TGTGCCAGCCGTCTCGTGTACGAGCAGTACTTC. Residues: CASRLVYEQYF.